The clone carrying this TCR beta chain was observed many times. TCRdb itself ran the 5' RACE reads through MiXCR, one entry per CDR3 protein. The sample gives about 530,000 distinct CDR3 sequences, about 15% of which show up once; roughly 0.42% is in the top ten. This specimen comes from a study of identical twins. V gave up 5 bases and J gave up 7 bases; unmatched junction bases: 9. The germline CDR1 and CDR2 sequences are SEHNR and FQNEAQ (reference sequence). This CDR3 has 17 residues. Another study also made use of these data, one on yellow fever vaccine responses in identical twins.

The genes are TRBV7-9 and TRBJ1-6; 12 positions match TRBD1. The material sequenced was CD4+ T cells sorted from blood. This receptor was identified in a young woman in good health. CDR3 sequence (DNA): TGTGCCAGCAGCCCACTAGGAGGGACAGGGGGCAATTCACCCCTCCACTTT. Protein: CASSPLGGTGGNSPLHF.